This TCR beta chain came from a study of cytomegalovirus exposure and HLA in healthy donors listed by TCRdb under 2017. Study-level background: According to a later analysis, the 120 or so validation repertoires were produced on the same platform as the 600 to 850 repertoires of the first cohort. The study combined high-throughput TCR immunosequencing, statistical association of individual TCRs with disease status, and machine learning to predict cytomegalovirus infection status. A separate validation cohort of roughly 130 different subjects was used in addition to the roughly 670-subject first cohort. The study aimed to test whether signatures of past pathogen exposure could be identified by cataloging public T cell receptors. Overall study outcomes, separate from this receptor: A later analysis had no HLA typing for the validation cohort, so co-occurrence there was scored across all 130 or so repertoires. According to the authors, the approach could potentially be generalized to other disease states and immunological phenotypes. Of the cluster scores, about 94% were above 0 in a later analysis, which found that TCRs clustered in the first cohort also tended to co-occur in the 130 or so validation repertoires. A few of the identified cytomegalovirus-associated TCR beta chains were confirmed in vitro to be specific for cytomegalovirus antigens. Cytomegalovirus status was reported to be diagnosed by the classifier with high specificity and sensitivity in both the original and validation cohorts. Across donors, most TCR sequences were observed very rarely, whereas some public TCRs were present in many individuals. The study gave a list of roughly 150 TCR beta chains associated with cytomegalovirus.

Concerning this clone itself: No cognate antigen has been identified for it. Per-base qualities were not stored, and no clone one base away is much larger.

The CDR3 sequence holds 14 residues, the cysteine and phenylalanine included. This entry keeps only the CDR3 DNA: 42 bases, framed from base 1. V and J are trimmed by 3 bases and 5 bases, and the gene matches miss 5 bases of the junction. From a lookup of the germline V gene, CDR1 and CDR2 are KGHSH and LQKENI. To prepare the library, the immunoSEQ multiplex PCR assay was applied. As for how the authors treated the data: A statistical classification framework was built to diagnose cytomegalovirus status from the catalog of TCR beta chain sequences. TCRdb holds this immuneACCESS table with in-frame rearrangements only. Some clones are missing; in checked studies, unresolved V genes explain under half, and the rest has no known cause. That table furnishes V, J and clone size, whereas the DNA furnished D and trimming. For this sample the table gives around 160,000 clones, of which about 90% were detected only once. The ten biggest clones cover around 3% of the sample.

The donors were included in the validation cohort of 120 subjects, a group kept apart from the roughly 670-subject first cohort. Recombination linked TRBV18 to TRBJ2-5, and TRBD1 matches 8 of the central bases. The sequenced sample was PBMCs. The clonotype was recovered from a young woman in good health and CMV-seropositive. For the CDR3, the sequence is CASSPRTGLETQYF. At the DNA level, the sequence is TGTGCCAGCTCACCCAGGACAGGGTTGGAGACCCAGTACTTC.